This TCR beta chain came from a study of OX40 agonist ivuxolimab in advanced cancers. This clone has just one count. Libraries were prepared by immunoSEQ multiplex PCR; TCRdb keeps only in-frame clonotypes and omits some of them. The sample comprises about 100,000 clones, approximately 90% of which are singletons, and 1.5% to 2% rests with the top ten. The CDR3 has 12 residues. The germline V gene encodes CDR1 GTSNPN and CDR2 SVGIG (reference sequence). V dropped 1 base and J dropped 10; count of bases not matched to a gene: 4. The receptor comes from an adult with an advanced solid tumor such as melanoma, head and neck, liver or kidney cancer. The source material was CD4+ or CD8+ T cells sorted from blood, sampled in a trial of the OX40 agonist ivuxolimab. The rearrangement joins TRBV30 to TRBJ2-1; TRBD2 matches 7 bases. CDR3 sequence (DNA): TGTGCCTGGAGTGGGGGGGGATGGGAGCAGTTCTTC. This codes for CAWSGGGWEQFF.